These 9 T cell receptor beta chains were sequenced from one sample in a study of cytomegalovirus exposure and HLA in healthy donors. Primers: 60 Vbeta forward and 13 Jbeta reverse. Assay: immunoSEQ multiplex PCR; the TCRdb copy retains only in-frame clones and omits some. In the table there are about 120,000 clones, around 78% of which are singletons. The sequencing input was PBMCs. Receptors originate from a woman aged 40-49 years in good health and CMV-seronegative.

The chain has TRBV19 and TRBJ2-3; D not certain. Germline V CDR1 and CDR2: LNHDA, SQIVND (reference sequence). The CDR3 loop spans 14 amino acids. V lost 3 bases and J 0 bases, leaving 7 bases between the germline ends. The CDR3 reads CASSILLSTDTQYF. DNA for the CDR3: TGTGCCAGTAGTATCCTACTTAGCACAGATACGCAGTATTTT.

This clone has a handful of counts. The chain couples TRBV11-2 to TRBJ2-1; 11 nucleotides align to TRBD2. This CDR3 comprises 17 residues. Germline CDR1 reads SGHAT; CDR2 reads FQNNGV. J lost 10 bases, V lost 0 bases, and 11 bases had no gene match. As DNA, the CDR3 is TGTGCCAGCAGCTTAGAGCGGGGTAGCGGGAGGGCATGGGAGCAGTTCTTC. Translated: CASSLERGSGRAWEQFF.

About this clone itself: The junction departs from germline at one end; a sequencing error may be responsible. The CDR3 reads CSSSSTGFSYNEQFF. The CDR3 DNA reads as TGTTCCAGCAGCTCTACGGGATTCTCCTACAATGAGCAGTTCTTC. The chain uses TRBV7-9 and TRBJ2-1, with D maybe TRBD2 (5 bases). CDR1 is SEHNR, CDR2 FQNEAQ, per germline (reference sequence). The CDR3 covers 15 residues.

This clone was found once. The V and J genes are TRBV4-1 and TRBJ1-6; D is possibly TRBD1 (6 bases). Germline CDR1 is MGHRA and CDR2 is YSYEKL. This CDR3 has 18 residues. V was trimmed by 4 bases and J by 7 bases, leaving 23 bases between them. The CDR3 coding sequence is TGCGCCAGCAGCCTCAGAGGCGCAGGGGAGAGTAACAATTCACCCCTCCACTTT. This gives the protein CASSLRGAGESNNSPLHF.

This clone is a singleton in its sample. The chain is built from TRBV2 and TRBJ2-3; 7 bases align to TRBD2. V trimming: 7 bases; J trimming: 5 bases; junction bases outside the gene matches: 9. There are 14 residues in the CDR3. Germline assignment: CDR1 SNHLY and CDR2 FYNNEI. The CDR3 DNA follows: TGTGCCAGCAACGAGGGAGGGCGCCAAGATACGCAGTATTTT. Protein sequence: CASNEGGRQDTQYF.

In its sample, this clone was seen a few times. J is TRBJ2-4 and V is TRBV7-8; maybe TRBD1 (5 bases). CDR1 SGHVS and CDR2 FQNEAQ come from the germline V gene. CDR3 length: 14 residues. With 8 bases removed from V and 7 bases from J, the gap between germline ends came to 18 bases. In DNA, the CDR3 is TGTGCCAGCGCGTGGGCGGCAGGGCCCAACATTCAGTACTTC. It codes for CASAWAAGPNIQYF.

This chain's CDR3 is CASSIGGRRSSYEQYF. The CDR3 coding sequence is TGTGCCAGTAGTATAGGGGGGCGTCGGAGCTCCTACGAGCAGTACTTC. V is TRBV19 and J is TRBJ2-7, with D possibly matching TRBD1 (6 bases). CDR1 and CDR2 (germline): LNHDA, SQIVND (reference sequence). V was clipped by 1 base and J by 0 bases, with 13 bases between them. The CDR3 spans 16 residues.

The chain is built from TRBV14 and TRBJ1-1; a weak D match, TRBD1 (5 bases). The V end lost 5 bases, the J end lost 1 base, and 8 bases lay between the germline ends. The CDR3 extends over 13 amino acids. From germline, CDR1 is SGHDN and CDR2 FVKESK. The CDR3 DNA reads as TGTGCCAGCAGCTCACAGGAGAACACTGAAGCTTTCTTT. Protein product: CASSSQENTEAFF.

Here the CDR3 DNA reads TGTGCCAGCAGTTTGGACAGGGGGCTCGGCAGTCAGTACTTC. It encodes CASSLDRGLGSQYF. The gene calls are TRBV27 and TRBJ2-4, with TRBD1 matching 11 bases. The CDR3 is 14 amino acids. Trimming took 3 bases from V and 12 from J; bases not matched to a gene: 7. In germline, CDR1 is MNHEY, CDR2 SMNVEV (reference sequence).